The 13 T cell receptor beta chains below come from one sample, sequenced in a study of CXCR3-negative and CXCR3-positive naive CD8 T cells. General study findings and limits: Comparison of naive cells showed more hydrophobic TRB CDR3s in CXCR3-positive than in CXCR3-negative naive cells.

Which antigens these TCRs recognize remains unknown. The TRB cDNA libraries were prepared by 5' RACE with UMI labels. No DNA is given; TCRdb re-called the 5' RACE reads and lists each CDR3 protein once. With a few thousand distinct CDR3 sequences in the sample, the ten largest clones hold 2% to 2.5%. Sequencing input: naive CXCR3+ CD8+ T cells from blood. The subset denotes: CD45RO-CCR7+CD27+CD95- naive CD8+ T cells expressing CXCR3 (TNR3+). The receptors were sampled from a human donor in good health. Some clones in this sample may be carry-over from other donors' samples.

The V call is TRBV28, the J call TRBJ2-7; TCRdb outputs TRBD2, but without DNA this stays unchecked. Germline CDR1 is MDHEN and CDR2 is SYDVKM. The CDR3 loop spans 15 amino acids. CDR3 sequence: CASRLGLAGVYEQYF.

Frequency places this clonotype as large. The chain employs TRBV11-2 and TRBJ1-1. Germline CDR1 is SGHAT and CDR2 is FQNNGV. This CDR3 contains 16 residues. This CDR3 is CASSNWVKVERTEAFF.

The rearrangement uses TRBV9 and TRBJ2-1; TCRdb names TRBD1, which stays unverified in the absence of DNA. Germline loops: CDR1 SGDLS, CDR2 YYNGEE. This CDR3 is built from 14 residues. The CDR3 loop is CASSDGDSYNEQFF.

V is TRBV15 and J is TRBJ2-7; TCRdb returns TRBD2, unconfirmable since there is no DNA. Per the germline V gene, CDR1 is LNHNV and CDR2 is YYDKDF (reference sequence). CDR3 length equals 14 residues. CDR3 region: CATSRSGLAYEQYF.

This clonotype registers medium-sized by frequency. This CDR3 reads CSARWDSRPNYEQYF. The rearrangement joins TRBV20-1 to TRBJ2-7; TCRdb returns TRBD2, unconfirmable since there is no DNA. Germline CDR1 reads DFQATT; CDR2 reads SNEGSKA (reference sequence). This CDR3 contains 15 residues.

The rearrangement uses TRBV27 and TRBJ1-4. CDR1 is MNHEY, CDR2 SMNVEV, per germline (reference sequence). CDR3 length equals 16 residues. This CDR3 reads CASSLNFFHGGEKLFF.

This clonotype is labeled medium-sized based on frequency. This chain uses TRBV5-1 with TRBJ2-7; as DNA is missing, the TRBD2 call by TCRdb cannot be tested. Germline CDR1 SGHRS, CDR2 YFSETQ. The CDR3 is made up of 17 amino acids. CDR3 amino acids: CASSLDWREIPDYEQYF.

In terms of frequency, this clonotype is medium-sized (0.01 to 0.1%). The chain has TRBV7-9 and TRBJ2-3. Germline V gives CDR1 SEHNR, CDR2 FQNEAQ (reference sequence). CDR3 length: 13 amino acids. The CDR3 region is CASSSYRTDTQYF.

The chain joins TRBV29-1 to TRBJ1-1; the D call from TCRdb, TRBD1, cannot be confirmed without DNA. This CDR3 is built from 11 residues. Germline CDR1 is SQVTM and CDR2 is ANQGSEA. The CDR3 region is CSAQRGTEAFF.

The chain joins TRBV5-1 to TRBJ1-1; lacking DNA, the TRBD1 call made by TCRdb goes unchecked. The CDR3 sequence is 15 residues long. Germline V gene lookup returns CDR1 SGHRS and CDR2 YFSETQ. This CDR3 is CASSSGTGVNTEAFF.

The chain uses TRBV29-1 and TRBJ1-2; the TCRdb D gene call, TRBD1, has no DNA to confirm it. This CDR3 region has 14 residues. Germline CDR1 and CDR2: SQVTM and ANQGSEA. The CDR3 protein is CSVGFGTGNYGYTF.

CDR3 protein: CSVGTGEDYEQYF. V is TRBV29-1 and J is TRBJ2-7; there is no DNA to check the TCRdb D call of TRBD1. Germline V gene lookup returns CDR1 SQVTM and CDR2 ANQGSEA. The CDR3 is 13 amino acids.

The V and J genes are TRBV12-3 or TRBV12-4 and TRBJ2-1; TCRdb reports TRBD1, a call that lacks DNA to check it against. This CDR3 has 15 residues. This chain's CDR3 is CASSPDRGQYNEQFF.